The 29 T cell receptor beta chains listed next were all sequenced from one sample in a study of T-cell reconstitution after alpha-beta-depleted transplantation in children. TCRbeta library construction was performed incorporating unique molecular identifiers. MiXCR was run by TCRdb on the PCR reads, yielding one entry per CDR3 protein. Found here are about 300,000 distinct CDR3 sequences, over 9.5% of them singletons; the top ten hold less than 9%. This specimen consisted of PBMCs, obtained before TCRalphabeta/CD19-depleted stem cell transplant. Receptor source: a boy under three years old with acute myeloid leukemia, due to receive a stem cell transplant.

This clonotype showed up many times. V and J are TRBV7-9 and TRBJ2-1; D is perhaps TRBD2 (5 bases). The germline gives CDR1 SEHNR, CDR2 FQNEAQ (reference sequence). Trimming removed 1 base at V and 6 bases at J, with 13 bases between. This CDR3 region has 15 residues. In nucleotides, the CDR3 is TGTGCCAGCAGCTTAGTGGTAGCGCCCTTCAATGAGCAGTTCTTC. It encodes CASSLVVAPFNEQFF.

This clonotype came up many times. The chain couples TRBV7-8 to TRBJ2-3; D uncertain. The CDR3 has 16 residues. Trimming removed 4 bases from V and 2 bases from J, with 16 bases in between. CDR1 and CDR2 (germline): SGHVS, FQNEAQ. The CDR3 bases are TGTGCCAGCAGCTATTATTCCGGATGGGACACAGATACGCAGTATTTT. Translating it yields CASSYYSGWDTDTQYF.

The V gene is TRBV6-7, the J gene TRBJ2-6, with D perhaps TRBD2 (5 bases). TRBV6-7 is sorted into the ORF group, with uncertain function. The CDR3 is 18 amino acids. V was trimmed by 4 bases and J by 0 bases, leaving 16 bases between them. The DNA of the CDR3 is TGTGCCAGCAGTTCAAGATACGGGGTGATCTCTGGGGCCAACGTCCTGACTTTC. It translates to CASSSRYGVISGANVLTF.

This clonotype was observed many times. The rearrangement joins TRBV14 to TRBJ2-7; a possible D gene is TRBD2 (6 bases). Trimming left V 3 bases short and J 2 bases short, with 11 bases between. Germline V lookup: CDR1 SGHDN, CDR2 FVKESK. This CDR3 spans 14 amino acids. The CDR3 region has the DNA TGTGCCAGCAGCCAGCGGCCGGGGGCCTACGAGCAGTACTTC. Its translation is CASSQRPGAYEQYF.

In this sample, this clonotype turned up many times. The gene calls are TRBV7-2 and TRBJ1-3; D may be TRBD1 (6 bases). The CDR3 runs to 16 residues. Trimming took off 5 bases at V and 0 bases at J, with 14 bases between the two ends. Germline values: CDR1 SGHTA, CDR2 FQGNSA. The CDR3, as DNA: TGTGCCAGCAGCCCAGTGGGGGGCAACTCTGGAAACACCATATATTTT. This sequence encodes CASSPVGGNSGNTIYF.

This clonotype showed up many times. This rearrangement joins TRBV27 to TRBJ2-3; 8 bases are shared with TRBD2. CDR1 is MNHEY, CDR2 SMNVEV, per germline (reference sequence). V lost 7 bases and J lost 2; bases outside the gene matches: 8. The CDR3 consists of 15 residues. The CDR3: CASTSSGRLTDTQYF. The CDR3 nucleotides read TGTGCCAGCACGAGCAGCGGGAGACTCACAGATACGCAGTATTTT.

In this sample, this clonotype turned up once. The chain is built from TRBV29-1 and TRBJ2-1, with D possibly TRBD2 on 5 matching bases. Germline V gene sequence: CDR1 SQVTM, CDR2 ANQGSEA. CDR3 length equals 14 residues. V shed 4 bases and J shed 3 bases, with 13 bases lying between them. Here the CDR3 reads CSVVFRGIYNEQFF. The DNA for the CDR3 is TGCAGCGTTGTCTTTCGGGGTATCTACAATGAGCAGTTCTTC.

This clonotype was found many times. J is TRBJ1-2 and V is TRBV28; D gene unclear. This CDR3 is 11 amino acids long. Germline CDR1 MDHEN, CDR2 SYDVKM. Trimming took off 6 bases at V and 4 bases at J, with 6 bases between the two ends. Written as DNA, the CDR3 is TGTGCCAGCAGGTACTCCTATGGCTACACCTTC. Its protein is CASRYSYGYTF.

Of note for this clonotype: A read error may explain this, as a much larger clone is one base away. The J gene is TRBJ2-3, the V gene TRBV29-1; TRBD2 is a possible D gene (5 bases). Germline CDR1 is SQVTM and CDR2 is ANQGSEA. The CDR3 runs 12 residues. The CDR3 reads CSVALGEDMQYF. The CDR3 region has the DNA TGCAGCGTTGCTCTCGGGGAAGATATGCAGTATTTT.

Points on this clonotype: This could be a read error, since a much larger clone is one nucleotide away. The chain combines TRBV15 with TRBJ2-7; no reliable D call. This CDR3 has 13 residues. The germline V and J ends were trimmed by 4 bases and 2 bases, with 9 bases remaining between them. The germline CDR1 and CDR2 sequences are LNHNV and YYDKDF (reference sequence). CDR3 loop: CATSIEGPYEQYF. The CDR3 DNA follows: TGTGCCACCAGCATTGAAGGACCCTACGAGCAGTACTTC.

This clonotype was seen many times. V and J are TRBV11-2 and TRBJ2-7, with D possibly matching TRBD1 (6 bases). V dropped 2 bases and J dropped 6 bases, with 17 bases sitting between them. Germline values: CDR1 SGHAT, CDR2 FQNNGV. This CDR3 has 15 amino acids. The CDR3 nucleotides are TGTGCCAGCAGCTTAAGGGTTACAGGGAAACCCGAGCAGTACTTC. This translates into CASSLRVTGKPEQYF.

This clonotype showed up many times. The genes are TRBV7-2 and TRBJ2-1; perhaps TRBD2 as D (7 bases). Germline loops: CDR1 SGHTA, CDR2 FQGNSA. The ends were cut back, 5 bases at V and 10 bases at J, with 21 bases in the middle. The CDR3 spans 15 residues. CDR3 coding DNA: TGTGCCAGCAGCCCCCGTCTAGGCGGGGGCCGGGAGCAGTTCTTC. Translated, it gives CASSPRLGGGREQFF.

The rearrangement links TRBV28 to TRBJ2-7; D may be TRBD2 (6 bases). Germline V gene sequence: CDR1 MDHEN, CDR2 SYDVKM. This CDR3 is 13 amino acids long. V was shortened by 3 bases and J by 2 bases, with 8 bases between the two germline ends. The CDR3 is CASSFRLAYEQYF. In nucleotides, the CDR3 is TGTGCCAGCAGTTTTAGACTAGCCTACGAGCAGTACTTC.

This clonotype was detected ten times or more. The rearrangement links TRBV21-1 to TRBJ2-1; the D segment call TRBD2 is taken from the table without a DNA check. TRBV21-1 is assigned pseudogene status. The CDR3 runs to 16 residues. The CDR3 DNA reads as TGTGCCAGCAGCAAAGCCCTAAGGCGGGACTACAATGAGCAGTTCTTC. Translated: CASSKALRRDYNEQFF.

The rearrangement links TRBV6-5 to TRBJ1-2; D is unclear. V lost 2 bases, J lost 0 bases, and 10 bases lay in between. The CDR3 runs to 15 residues. In germline, CDR1 is MNHEY, CDR2 SVGAGI. This CDR3 is CASSYRRVANYGYTF. CDR3 nucleotides: TGTGCCAGCAGTTACCGACGGGTAGCTAACTATGGCTACACCTTC.

The rearrangement joins TRBV3-1 to TRBJ2-7; 12 bases match TRBD1. Trimming took 6 bases from V and 5 from J; bases not matched to a gene: 11. Germline V gives CDR1 LGHDT, CDR2 YNNKEL (reference sequence). CDR3 length equals 16 residues. The CDR3 is CASRGPGQGAIHEQYF. CDR3 DNA: TGTGCCAGCAGGGGCCCGGGACAGGGGGCGATTCACGAGCAGTACTTC.

This clonotype showed up many times. The chain is built from TRBV29-1 and TRBJ1-1; 8 bases fit TRBD1. This CDR3 spans 13 amino acids. V lost 6 bases to trimming and J lost 4 bases; unmatched junction nucleotides: 7. Germline-derived CDR1 and CDR2 are SQVTM and ANQGSEA. The CDR3 here is CSVDRAQGTEAFF. The CDR3 bases are TGCAGCGTGGACAGGGCCCAGGGCACTGAAGCTTTCTTT.

This clonotype has at least ten counts. V usage is TRBV6-5 and J usage is TRBJ1-3; D remains unclear. The germline gives CDR1 MNHEY, CDR2 SVGAGI. Trimming stripped 0 bases from V and 0 bases from J, with 3 bases between. This CDR3 has 14 amino acids. CDR3 bases: TGTGCCAGCAGTTACTCGGGCTCTGGAAACACCATATATTTT. Its translation: CASSYSGSGNTIYF.

This clonotype was detected only a few times. V gene TRBV2 combines with J gene TRBJ2-3; 13 bases fit TRBD2. The V segment lost 6 bases and the J segment 2 bases; nucleotides outside the gene matches: 2. Germline CDR1 SNHLY, CDR2 FYNNEI. This CDR3 region has 15 residues. The CDR3 region is CASSTSGRDTDTQYF. The CDR3 coding sequence is TGTGCCAGCAGCACTAGCGGGAGGGACACAGATACGCAGTATTTT.

This clonotype was detected many times. The chain joins TRBV5-6 to TRBJ2-7; a possible D gene is TRBD2 (5 bases). The CDR3 consists of 14 residues. V was shortened by 4 bases and J by 3 bases, with 14 bases between the two germline ends. CDR1 and CDR2 from the germline V gene are SGHDT and YYEEEE. The CDR3 nucleotides are TGTGCCAGCAGCGCTTGGCTAGCCTACTACGAGCAGTACTTC. Protein product: CASSAWLAYYEQYF.

This clonotype appeared a single time. This may arise from a read error, as a much more abundant clone is one base away. The rearrangement uses TRBV3-1 and TRBJ2-6; no clear D. The V end lost 4 bases, the J end lost 5 bases, and 12 bases lay between the germline ends. This CDR3 spans 15 amino acids. Germline loops: CDR1 LGHDT, CDR2 YNNKEL (reference sequence). CDR3 DNA sequence: TGTGCCAGCAGCCTCGGCGAACCTTGGGCCAACGTCCTGACTTTC. As protein: CASSLGEPWANVLTF.

This clonotype was detected ten times or more. The chain has TRBV28 and TRBJ2-3; TRBD2 agrees at 15 bases. The CDR3 has 18 residues. J lost 3 bases, V lost 1 base, and 5 bases had no gene match. CDR1 and CDR2 from the germline V gene are MDHEN and SYDVKM. The DNA for the CDR3 is TGTGCCAGCAGTTTATCCGGACTAGCGGGAGGGCCAACAGATACGCAGTATTTT. The encoded protein is CASSLSGLAGGPTDTQYF.

At least ten counts were recorded for this clonotype. The chain links TRBV27 to TRBJ2-1; D possibly matches TRBD1 or TRBD2 (5 bases each). V lost 10 bases to trimming and J lost 5 bases, with 12 bases between them. The CDR3 consists of 12 residues. Germline lookup yields CDR1 MNHEY and CDR2 SMNVEV (reference sequence). The CDR3 is CATMMGDNEQFF. CDR3 coding DNA: TGTGCCACCATGATGGGGGACAATGAGCAGTTCTTC.

This clonotype has ten or more counts. The V call is TRBV18, the J call TRBJ2-3; no clear D. Germline V gene data show CDR1 as KGHSH and CDR2 as LQKENI. V lost 3 bases to trimming and J lost 6 bases, with 13 bases between them. The CDR3 runs to 14 residues. This CDR3 reads CASSPLDRADTQYF. The CDR3 DNA reads as TGTGCCAGCTCACCGTTAGATAGGGCTGATACGCAGTATTTT.

This clonotype was recorded at least ten times. This CDR3 is CASSGLADTGELFF. In DNA, the CDR3 is TGTGCCAGCAGTGGTCTAGCGGATACCGGGGAGCTGTTTTTT. This chain connects TRBV3-1 to TRBJ2-2, with 7 bases fitting TRBD2. The ends lost 6 bases at V and 5 bases at J; junction bases unmatched: 6. Germline loops: CDR1 LGHDT, CDR2 YNNKEL (reference sequence). The CDR3 is 14 residues long.

This clonotype was counted at least ten times. The V call is TRBV19, the J call TRBJ2-7; perhaps TRBD1 as D (5 bases). Germline CDR1 and CDR2: LNHDA and SQIVND (reference sequence). The V end lost 5 bases, the J end lost 3 bases, and 14 bases lay between the germline ends. This CDR3 is built from 14 residues. In DNA form, the CDR3 reads TGTGCCAGTAGTCTGACAGATTCGTACTACGAGCAGTACTTC. The encoded protein is CASSLTDSYYEQYF.

There are many counts of this clonotype. The V call is TRBV5-5, the J call TRBJ2-5; 8 bases line up with TRBD2. The length of the CDR3 is 14 residues. Per germline, CDR1 SGHKS and CDR2 YYEKEE (reference sequence). The J segment lost 5 bases and the V segment lost 2 bases, leaving 5 bases of the junction unmatched. CDR3 loop: CASSFPGGEETQYF. In DNA, the CDR3 is TGTGCCAGCAGCTTCCCGGGAGGGGAGGAGACCCAGTACTTC.

This clonotype was counted ten times or more. V usage is TRBV5-1 and J usage is TRBJ1-1; 9 bases match TRBD1. The germline gives CDR1 SGHRS, CDR2 YFSETQ. V dropped 5 bases and J dropped 6; count of bases not matched to a gene: 8. This CDR3 spans 14 amino acids. CDR3 protein: CASRGQGGLPEAFF. The CDR3 region has the DNA TGCGCCAGCAGGGGACAGGGAGGTTTGCCTGAAGCTTTCTTT.

This clonotype was recorded at least ten times. The V and J genes are TRBV6-5 and TRBJ2-1, with 10 bases identical to TRBD2. Germline values: CDR1 MNHEY, CDR2 SVGAGI. This CDR3 region has 19 residues. V was clipped by 1 base and J by 0 bases; unmatched bases: 9. The CDR3 DNA is TGTGCCAGCAGTTACTACGGACTAGCGGAAATTAGCTCCTACAATGAGCAGTTCTTC. Its protein is CASSYYGLAEISSYNEQFF.